This TCR beta chain appears in the sequencing data of a study of blood T cell repertoires in COVID-19. Clones were read by immunoSEQ multiplex PCR, and TCRdb kept only the in-frame ones, dropping some. Of about 240,000 clones listed, approximately 83% are singletons. This CDR3 comprises 14 residues. CDR1 and CDR2 from the germline V gene are MNHEY and SVGAGI. The ends lost 10 bases at V and 0 bases at J; junction bases unmatched: 6. The rearrangement uses TRBV6-5 and TRBJ1-5; the match to TRBD1 covers 7 bases. The receptor's source is a woman aged 80 or over with acute or convalescent COVID-19. The sample comprised peripheral blood. In DNA form, the CDR3 reads TGTGCCACCCGACAGGGTACTAGCAATCAGCCCCAGCATTTT. Encoded protein: CATRQGTSNQPQHF.